This entry is about one T cell receptor (beta chain). Its antigen remains unknown. The data are from a study of vaccination and CD4 T cells after COVID-19. Trimming cost V 1 base and J 10 bases, with 8 bases left between them. There are 12 residues in the CDR3. Cultured CD4+ T cells had their DNA profiled by the Oncomine TCR Beta short-read assay. TCRdb used MiXCR to reprocess the PCR reads, holding one entry per CDR3 protein. Seen here are fewer than 15,000 distinct CDR3 sequences, 40% to 50% observed once, and the top ten hold 20% to 25%. Treatment specified: approximately nine-day PBMC culture with coronavirus spike peptide pools or control peptides (ViraFEST assay).

The sequence came from a human donor who had recovered from COVID-19. Source material: CD4+ T cells from blood, cultured in vitro. The chain links TRBV12-3 or TRBV12-4 to TRBJ1-5; D is unclear. The CDR3 is CASSLVVGPQHF. The DNA for the CDR3 is TGTGCCAGCAGTTTAGTGGTGGGTCCCCAGCATTTT.